The TCR beta chain described here comes from a study of CD8 T cell repertoires and HIV-1 epitope variants. Method: immunoSEQ multiplex PCR; TCRdb's copy keeps in-frame clones and lacks some. The table records 5,500 to 7,000 clones, nearly 70% of them present only once. The germline V gene encodes CDR1 MNHNS and CDR2 SASEGT. This CDR3 has 13 amino acids. J gave up 7 bases and V 5 bases, and 3 bases lay outside the gene matches. On this clone: Its antigen is unknown.

This rearrangement joins TRBV6-1 to TRBJ1-5; 9 bases fit TRBD1. The origin of this receptor is a male donor with HIV. What was sequenced was cultured CD8+ T cells derived from PBMCs. The CDR3 spells CASSNRGLQPQHF. In DNA, the CDR3 is TGTGCCAGCAGTAACAGGGGGCTCCAGCCCCAGCATTTT.